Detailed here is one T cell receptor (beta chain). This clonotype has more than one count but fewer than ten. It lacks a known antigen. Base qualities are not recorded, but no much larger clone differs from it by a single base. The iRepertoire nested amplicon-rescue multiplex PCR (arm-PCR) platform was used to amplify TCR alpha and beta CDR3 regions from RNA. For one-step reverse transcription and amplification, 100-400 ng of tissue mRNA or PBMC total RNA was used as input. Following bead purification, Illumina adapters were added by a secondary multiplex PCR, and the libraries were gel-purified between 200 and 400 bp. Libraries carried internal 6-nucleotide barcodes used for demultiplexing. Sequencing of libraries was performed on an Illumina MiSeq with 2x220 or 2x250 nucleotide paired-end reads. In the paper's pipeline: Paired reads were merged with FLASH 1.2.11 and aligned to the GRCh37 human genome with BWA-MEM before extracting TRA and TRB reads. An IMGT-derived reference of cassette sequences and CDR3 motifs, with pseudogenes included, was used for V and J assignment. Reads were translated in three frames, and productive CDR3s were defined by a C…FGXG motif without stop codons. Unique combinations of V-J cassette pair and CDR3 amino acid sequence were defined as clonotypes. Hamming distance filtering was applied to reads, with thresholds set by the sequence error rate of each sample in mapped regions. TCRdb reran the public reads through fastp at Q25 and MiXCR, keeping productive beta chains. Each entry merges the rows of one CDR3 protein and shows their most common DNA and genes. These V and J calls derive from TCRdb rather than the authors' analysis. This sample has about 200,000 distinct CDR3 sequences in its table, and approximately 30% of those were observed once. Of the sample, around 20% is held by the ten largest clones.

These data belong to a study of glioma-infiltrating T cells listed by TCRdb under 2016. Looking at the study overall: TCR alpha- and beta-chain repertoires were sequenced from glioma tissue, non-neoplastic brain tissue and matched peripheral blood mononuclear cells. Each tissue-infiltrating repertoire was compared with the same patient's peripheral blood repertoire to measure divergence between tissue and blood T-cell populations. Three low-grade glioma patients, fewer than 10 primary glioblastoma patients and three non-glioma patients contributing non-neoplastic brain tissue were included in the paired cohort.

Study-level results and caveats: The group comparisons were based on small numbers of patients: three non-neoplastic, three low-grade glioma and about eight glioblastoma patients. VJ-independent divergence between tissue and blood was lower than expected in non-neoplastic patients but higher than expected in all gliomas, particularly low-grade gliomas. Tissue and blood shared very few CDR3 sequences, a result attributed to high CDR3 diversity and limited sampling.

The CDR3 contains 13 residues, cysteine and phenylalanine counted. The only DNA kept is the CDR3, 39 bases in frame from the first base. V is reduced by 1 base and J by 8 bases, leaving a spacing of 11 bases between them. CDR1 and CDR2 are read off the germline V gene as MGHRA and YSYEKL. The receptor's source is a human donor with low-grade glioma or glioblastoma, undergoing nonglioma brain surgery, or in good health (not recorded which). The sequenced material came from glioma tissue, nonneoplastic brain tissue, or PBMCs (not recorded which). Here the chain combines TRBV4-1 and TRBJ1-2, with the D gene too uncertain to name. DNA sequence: TGCGCCAGCAGCCAAGTCCCACCTTGGGGCTACACCTTC. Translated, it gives CASSQVPPWGYTF.